Described below is a single T cell receptor (beta chain) sequence and its context. This CDR3 is built from 15 residues. Germline V lookup: CDR1 LGHNA, CDR2 YSLEER. V gave up 3 bases and J gave up 6 bases; unmatched junction bases: 8. These data originate in a study of CD8 T cells in Susac syndrome. Roughly 0.45 to 1 ug RNA was reverse transcribed with random hexamers. TCRdb fed the immunoSEQ multiplex PCR reads into MiXCR, producing one record per CDR3 protein. The sample yields around 90,000 distinct CDR3 sequences, around 96% seen once. This TCR came from a human donor with Susac syndrome. Sequencing used CD8+ T cells from PBMCs. This chain connects TRBV4-3 to TRBJ2-7; 10 bases are a match to TRBD2. DNA of the CDR3: TGCGCCAGCAGCCAGGGACTAGCGAACAGGGGCGAGCAGTACTTC. Its translation is CASSQGLANRGEQYF.